This T cell receptor beta chain comes out of a study of blood T cell repertoires in COVID-19 (dated by TCRdb to about 2020). Study-level background: Collaborator samples came from the United States, Italy and Spain and covered acute and convalescent phases of COVID-19. The prospective study material was composed of cDNA or gDNA derived from T cells, B-cell-depleted T cells, or PBMCs. The dataset comprised deeply sampled blood TCRbeta repertoires from subjects exposed to, actively infected with, or recovered from COVID-19. The repertoires were made available in a free public database intended to serve as a resource for research on the immune response to SARS-CoV-2. The samples were drawn from two sources: the first 160 participants of the ongoing ImmuneRACE study, and 1,000 to 1,500 subjects contributed by 6 global collaborators. Sample metadata almost always included a de-identified subject ID, COVID-19 status, age in years and sex. HLA class I and class II types, where available, came from metadata supplied by the sample provider rather than from assay-based typing.

The full study reports these points: The quantity of clinical and demographic metadata differed by source and by participant and was supplied without curation.

V lost 4 bases and J lost 3 bases; the stretch between them is 15 bases long. Per the germline V gene, KGHSH is the CDR1 and LQKENI is the CDR2. The CDR3 numbers 16 residues from cysteine through phenylalanine. Only the CDR3 DNA stays, 48 bases, in frame from base 1. Each collaborating institution followed its own protocols to collect whole blood in K2EDTA tubes. For TCRbeta analysis, collaborators shipped samples as frozen whole blood, isolated PBMCs, or DNA extracted from either of those sample types. TCRbeta CDR3 regions were amplified from genomic DNA using the immunoSEQ Assay, a bias-controlled multiplex PCR. On the study's bioinformatics: The number of nucleated cells in each sample was estimated from the amplification of reference gene primers within the assay. Sequence reads were collapsed and filtered to measure the absolute abundance of every unique TCRbeta CDR3 rearrangement. For each sample, productive Simpson clonality was calculated as the square root of Simpson's diversity index over productive rearrangements. TCRdb provides this immuneACCESS table in a form limited to in-frame rearrangements. Some clones are lacking; in checked studies, under half of them reflect an unresolved V gene, and why the rest are absent is not known. D and trimming were read from the DNA, whereas the V and J calls and clone size are those reported in that table. The sample table contains fewer than 250,000 clones; only one count was recorded for roughly 81% of them. Of the sample, 4% to 4.5% falls within the top ten clones.

On this clone: No antigen is known for it. The input lacks base qualities; no much larger clone sits a single base away.

This receptor was obtained from a man aged 45 to 65 with acute or convalescent COVID-19. The V gene is TRBV18 and the J gene is TRBJ1-4, and perhaps TRBD1 as D gene, on 6 matching bases. Specimen: peripheral blood. In nucleotide form, the sequence is TGTGCCAGCTCACAACTTCAGGGGCCTGCTAATGAAAAACTGTTTTTT. The resulting protein is CASSQLQGPANEKLFF.